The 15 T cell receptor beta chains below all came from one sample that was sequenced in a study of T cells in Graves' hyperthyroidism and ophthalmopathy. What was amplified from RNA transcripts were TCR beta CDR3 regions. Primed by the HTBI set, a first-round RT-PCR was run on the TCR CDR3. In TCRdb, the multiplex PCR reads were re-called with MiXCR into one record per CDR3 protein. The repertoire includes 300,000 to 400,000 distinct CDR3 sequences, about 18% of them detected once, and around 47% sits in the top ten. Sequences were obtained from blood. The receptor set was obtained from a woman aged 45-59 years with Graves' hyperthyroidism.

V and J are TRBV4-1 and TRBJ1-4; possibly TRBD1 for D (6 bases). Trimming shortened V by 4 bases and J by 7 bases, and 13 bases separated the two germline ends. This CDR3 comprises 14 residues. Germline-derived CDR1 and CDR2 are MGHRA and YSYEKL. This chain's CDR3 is CASSPLTGSEKLFF. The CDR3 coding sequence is TGCGCCAGCAGCCCCCTGACAGGTTCTGAAAAACTGTTTTTT.

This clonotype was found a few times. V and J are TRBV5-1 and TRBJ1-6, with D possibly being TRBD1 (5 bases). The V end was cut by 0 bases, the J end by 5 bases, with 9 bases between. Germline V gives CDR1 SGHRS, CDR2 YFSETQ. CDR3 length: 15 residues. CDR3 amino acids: CASSLAGPNNSPLHF. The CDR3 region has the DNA TGCGCCAGCAGCTTGGCAGGGCCAAATAATTCACCCCTCCACTTT.

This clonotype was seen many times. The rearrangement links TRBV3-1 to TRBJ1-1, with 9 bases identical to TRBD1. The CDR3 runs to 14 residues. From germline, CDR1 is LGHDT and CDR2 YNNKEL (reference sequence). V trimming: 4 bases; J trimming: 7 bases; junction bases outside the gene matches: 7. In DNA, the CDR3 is TGTGCCAGCAGCCCTACAGGGGGCGCGGATGAAGCTTTCTTT. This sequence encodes CASSPTGGADEAFF.

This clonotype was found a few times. Here the CDR3 reads CASSQEASFEQFF. CDR3 in DNA: TGCGCCAGCAGCCAAGAGGCTAGCTTCGAGCAGTTCTTC. This rearrangement joins TRBV4-1 to TRBJ2-1, with D perhaps TRBD2 (5 bases). The CDR3 loop spans 13 amino acids. The germline V gene encodes CDR1 MGHRA and CDR2 YSYEKL. V dropped 0 bases and J dropped 10 bases, with 10 bases sitting between them.

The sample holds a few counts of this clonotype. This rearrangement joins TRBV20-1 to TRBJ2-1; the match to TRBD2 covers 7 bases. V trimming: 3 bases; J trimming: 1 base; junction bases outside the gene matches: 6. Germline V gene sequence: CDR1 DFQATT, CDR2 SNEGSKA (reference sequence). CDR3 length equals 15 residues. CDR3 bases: TGCAGTGCTAGGGACCCTAGCGGATCCTACAATGAGCAGTTCTTC. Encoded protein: CSARDPSGSYNEQFF.

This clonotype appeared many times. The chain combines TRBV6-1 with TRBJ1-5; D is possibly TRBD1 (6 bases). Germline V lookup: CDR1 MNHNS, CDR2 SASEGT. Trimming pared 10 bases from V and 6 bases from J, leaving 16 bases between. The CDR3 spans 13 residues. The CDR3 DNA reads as TGTGCCACAGAACAGGGTATCGGTCAGCCCCAGCATTTT. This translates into CATEQGIGQPQHF.

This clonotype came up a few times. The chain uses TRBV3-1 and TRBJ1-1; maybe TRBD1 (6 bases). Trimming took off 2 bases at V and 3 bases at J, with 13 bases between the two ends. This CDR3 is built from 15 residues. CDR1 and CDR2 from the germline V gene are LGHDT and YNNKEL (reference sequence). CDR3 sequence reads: CASSQRGGGDTEAFF. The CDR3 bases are TGTGCCAGCAGCCAAAGAGGGGGGGGGGACACTGAAGCTTTCTTT.

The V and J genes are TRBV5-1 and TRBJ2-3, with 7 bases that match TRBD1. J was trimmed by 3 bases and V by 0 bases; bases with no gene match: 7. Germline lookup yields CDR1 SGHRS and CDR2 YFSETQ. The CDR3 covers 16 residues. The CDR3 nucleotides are TGCGCCAGCAGCTTGGTAGGGGGCAAGGAAACAGATACGCAGTATTTT. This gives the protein CASSLVGGKETDTQYF.

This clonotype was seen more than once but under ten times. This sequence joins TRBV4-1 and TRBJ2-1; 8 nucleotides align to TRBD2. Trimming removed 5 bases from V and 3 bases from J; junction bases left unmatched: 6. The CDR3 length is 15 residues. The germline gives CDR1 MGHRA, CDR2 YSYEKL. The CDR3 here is CASSNSGGYYNEQFF. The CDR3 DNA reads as TGCGCCAGCAGCAACTCGGGAGGGTACTACAATGAGCAGTTCTTC.

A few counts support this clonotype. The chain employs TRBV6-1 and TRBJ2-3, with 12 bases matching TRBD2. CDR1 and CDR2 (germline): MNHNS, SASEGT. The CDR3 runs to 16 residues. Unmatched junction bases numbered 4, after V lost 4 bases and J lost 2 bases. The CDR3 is CASSVGLAGSTDTQYF. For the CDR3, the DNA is TGTGCCAGCAGTGTAGGACTAGCGGGGTCCACAGATACGCAGTATTTT.

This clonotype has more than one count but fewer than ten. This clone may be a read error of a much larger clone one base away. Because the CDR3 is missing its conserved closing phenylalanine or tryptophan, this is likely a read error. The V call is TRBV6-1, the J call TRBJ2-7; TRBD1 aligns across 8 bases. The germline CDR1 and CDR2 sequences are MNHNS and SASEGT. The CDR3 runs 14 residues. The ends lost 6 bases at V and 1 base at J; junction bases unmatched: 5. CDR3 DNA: TGTGCCAGCAGGCCAGGACAGGGTTCCTACGAGCAGTACCTC. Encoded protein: CASRPGQGSYEQYL.

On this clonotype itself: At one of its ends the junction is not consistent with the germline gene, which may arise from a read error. The CDR3 region has the DNA TGTGTCAGCAGTACCCGGTCACAGAACTATGGCTACACCTTC. This codes for CVSSTRSQNYGYTF. The rearrangement links TRBV27 to TRBJ1-2; D gene ambiguous. Germline CDR1 is MNHEY and CDR2 is SMNVEV (reference sequence). There are 14 residues in the CDR3.

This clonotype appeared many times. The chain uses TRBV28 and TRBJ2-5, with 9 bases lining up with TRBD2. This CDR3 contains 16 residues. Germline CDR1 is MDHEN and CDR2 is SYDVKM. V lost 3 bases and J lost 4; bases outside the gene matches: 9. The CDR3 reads CASSFSLLAGRETQYF. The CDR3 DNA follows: TGTGCCAGCAGTTTCTCCCTCCTAGCGGGAAGAGAGACCCAGTACTTC.

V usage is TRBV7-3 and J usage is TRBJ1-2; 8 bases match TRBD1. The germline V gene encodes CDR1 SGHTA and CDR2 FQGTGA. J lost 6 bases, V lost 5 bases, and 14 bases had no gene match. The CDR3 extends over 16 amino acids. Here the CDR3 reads CASSPTGQGSIHGYTF. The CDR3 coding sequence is TGTGCCAGCAGCCCCACTGGACAGGGATCGATCCATGGCTACACCTTC. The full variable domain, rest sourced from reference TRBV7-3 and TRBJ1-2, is GAGVSQTPSNKVTEKGKYVELRCDPISGHTALYWYRQSLGQGPEFLIYFQGTGAADDSGLPNDRFFAVRPEGSVSTLKIQRTERGDSAVYLCASSPTGQGSIHGYTFGSGTRLTVV.

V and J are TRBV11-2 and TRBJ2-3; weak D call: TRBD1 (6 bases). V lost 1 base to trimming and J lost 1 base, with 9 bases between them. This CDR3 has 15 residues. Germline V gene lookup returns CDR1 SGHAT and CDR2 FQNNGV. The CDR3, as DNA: TGTGCCAGCAGCTTAGCCAGGGGCGGCACAGATACGCAGTATTTT. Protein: CASSLARGGTDTQYF. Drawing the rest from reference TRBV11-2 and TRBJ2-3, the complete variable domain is EAGVAQSPRYKIIEKRQSVAFWCNPISGHATLYWYQQILGQGPKLLIQFQNNGVVDDSQLPKDRFSAERLKGVDSTLKIQPAKLEDSAVYLCASSLARGGTDTQYFGPGTRLTVL.